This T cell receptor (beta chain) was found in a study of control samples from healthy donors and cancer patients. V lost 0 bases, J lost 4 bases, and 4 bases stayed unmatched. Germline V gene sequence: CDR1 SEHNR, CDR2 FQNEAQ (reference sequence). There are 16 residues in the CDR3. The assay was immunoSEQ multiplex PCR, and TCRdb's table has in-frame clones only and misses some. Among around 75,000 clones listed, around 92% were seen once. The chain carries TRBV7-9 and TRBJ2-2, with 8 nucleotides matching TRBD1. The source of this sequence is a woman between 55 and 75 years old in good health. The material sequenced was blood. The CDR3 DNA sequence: TGTGCCAGCAGCTTAGCCTCAGGGGGCCCCACCGGGGAGCTGTTTTTT. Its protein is CASSLASGGPTGELFF.